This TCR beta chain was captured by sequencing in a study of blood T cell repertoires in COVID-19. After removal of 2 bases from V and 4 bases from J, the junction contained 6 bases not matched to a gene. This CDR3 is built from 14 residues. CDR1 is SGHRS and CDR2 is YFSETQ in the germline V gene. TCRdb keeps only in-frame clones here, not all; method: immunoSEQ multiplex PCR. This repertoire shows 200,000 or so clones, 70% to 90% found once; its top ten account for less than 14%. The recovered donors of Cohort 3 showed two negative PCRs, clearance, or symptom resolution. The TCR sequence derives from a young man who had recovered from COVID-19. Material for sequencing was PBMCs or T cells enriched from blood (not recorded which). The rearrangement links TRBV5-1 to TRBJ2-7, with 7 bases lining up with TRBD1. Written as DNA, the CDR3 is TGCGCCAGCAGCTTCGGGACAGAAAATTACGAGCAGTACTTC. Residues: CASSFGTENYEQYF.